This TCR beta chain stems from a study of blood T cell repertoires in COVID-19 (TCRdb year 2020). A note on the overall study: Samples covering the acute and convalescent phases of COVID-19 were provided by collaborators in the United States, Italy and Spain. The prospective study material was composed of cDNA or gDNA derived from T cells, B-cell-depleted T cells, or PBMCs. The samples were drawn from two sources: the first 160 participants of the ongoing ImmuneRACE study, and 1,000 to 1,500 subjects contributed by 6 global collaborators. HLA class I and class II types, where available, came from metadata supplied by the sample provider rather than from assay-based typing. The repertoires were released in a freely available public database intended as a resource for research on the immune response to SARS-CoV-2. A de-identified subject ID, COVID-19 status, age in years and sex were almost always included in the sample metadata. Deeply sampled blood TCRbeta repertoires from subjects exposed to, actively infected with, or recovered from COVID-19 were included in the dataset.

The immunoSEQ Assay, a bias-controlled multiplex PCR, was used to amplify TCRbeta CDR3 regions from genomic DNA. Per the original workflow: Within the assay, amplification of reference gene primers was used to estimate how many nucleated cells each sample contained. To quantify the absolute abundance of each unique TCRbeta CDR3 rearrangement, sequence reads were collapsed and filtered. For each sample, productive Simpson clonality was calculated as the square root of Simpson's diversity index across productive rearrangements. TCRdb obtained this table from immuneACCESS and retained in-frame rearrangements with V and J assigned. These tables miss some clones; where compared with another copy, unresolved V genes account for less than half of the shortfall, and the remainder is unexplained. V and J calls and clone size come straight from that table; D and trimming were deduced from the DNA. The sample table lists 150,000 to 180,000 clones, about 90% of them with a count of one. Less than 0.6% of the sample goes to the ten largest clones.

Study-wide conclusions, independent of this receptor: The amount of clinical and demographic metadata varied by source and participant and was provided uncurated.

As to this clone: This clone's antigen is unknown. One base away there is no much larger clone; base qualities are not given.

Germline trimming amounts to 3 bases on V and 6 bases on J, with 8 as the count of junction bases outside the gene matches. From a lookup of the germline V gene (reference sequence), CDR1 and CDR2 are SGHNT and YYREEE. Including the terminal cysteine and phenylalanine, the CDR3 comprises 15 residues. The DNA shown is the 45-base CDR3, in frame from base 1. The collaborating institutions used their own protocols to collect whole blood in K2EDTA tubes. For TCRbeta analysis, collaborator samples were shipped as frozen whole blood, as isolated PBMCs, or as DNA extracted from either sample type. The receptor comes from a middle-aged man with acute or convalescent COVID-19. The rearranged chain carries TRBV5-4 and TRBJ1-1; the central 10 bases match TRBD1. Sequenced material: peripheral blood. Read as DNA, the sequence is TGTGCCAGCAGCTCGGGACAGGGGTGGAGGGCTGAAGCTTTCTTT. The encoded protein is CASSSGQGWRAEAFF.